This T cell receptor beta chain was sequenced in a study of radiation and T cells in renal cell carcinoma. At the level of the study: Nephrectomy followed 15 Gy stereotactic body radiation by 4 weeks. Regarding the study as a whole: From baseline, blood top tumor clonotypes peaked at 2 weeks post-radiation.

Some clones are missing from TCRdb's copy, which holds only in-frame ones; the method was immunoSEQ multiplex PCR. Of about 130,000 clones in the sample, about 88% were seen once. Time point here: baseline pretreatment blood. Treatment denoted: 15 Gy SBRT to primary tumor, nephrectomy 4 weeks later. Radiation-treated patients gave blood at baseline, week 2 and week 4. In germline, CDR1 is KGHSH, CDR2 LQKENI. V was shortened by 2 bases and J by 0 bases, with 13 bases between the two germline ends. The CDR3 is made up of 16 amino acids. Turning to this clone: Its target is unknown.

This TCR was recovered from a woman between 45 and 65 years old with renal cell carcinoma. This material consisted of blood, taken from a patient whose treatment included radiotherapy and nephrectomy. The chain links TRBV18 to TRBJ1-2; D possibly corresponds to TRBD1 (5 bases). The CDR3 sequence is CASSPSRDGANYGYTF. CDR3 sequence (DNA): TGTGCCAGCTCACCATCCCGGGACGGAGCTAACTATGGCTACACCTTC.